The 2 T cell receptor beta chains reported below all come from one sample, sequenced in a study of control samples from healthy donors and cancer patients (dated by TCRdb to 2018 to 2020). Libraries were made using the immunoSEQ multiplex PCR assay. TCRdb obtained this table from immuneACCESS and retained in-frame rearrangements with V and J assigned. These tables miss some clones; where compared with another copy, unresolved V genes account for less than half of the shortfall, and the remainder is unexplained. This sample gives about 120,000 clones in total; roughly 87% of them show up just once. Together, the top ten hold around 2% of the sample. Sequenced: blood. The receptors derive from a man younger than 35 in good health.

The V gene is TRBV19, the J gene TRBJ1-5; D ambiguous. Germline CDR1 reads LNHDA; CDR2 reads SQIVND (reference sequence). CDR3 size: 16 residues. Between the trimmed V and J ends, which lost 3 bases and 7 bases, there was a span of 19 bases. The CDR3 DNA reads as TGTGCCAGTAGTATTATTGAAGGCGCGGTCGGGCAGCCCCAGCATTTT. This codes for CASSIIEGAVGQPQHF.

The V and J genes are TRBV29-1 and TRBJ1-4; TRBD1 is a possible D gene (5 bases). The CDR3 has 12 residues. CDR1 and CDR2 from the germline V gene are SQVTM and ANQGSEA. The V gene lost 6 bases and the J gene lost 8 bases, with 13 bases spanning the gap. The CDR3 region is CSVGRGGEKLFF. The CDR3 nucleotides are TGCAGCGTAGGAAGGGGTGGGGAAAAACTGTTTTTT.